One and the same sample provided the 2 T cell receptor beta chains below, sequenced in a study of blood T cell repertoires in COVID-19. Clones were read by immunoSEQ multiplex PCR, and TCRdb kept only the in-frame ones, dropping some. This sample carries about 210,000 clones, about 88% of them seen once, and the ten largest clones take approximately 0.66%. Sequencing was carried out using peripheral blood. All receptors come from a man aged 40-50 years with acute or convalescent COVID-19.

The J gene is TRBJ2-7, the V gene TRBV10-3, with 16 bases that match TRBD2. The CDR3 totals 18 residues. Per the germline V gene, CDR1 is ENHRY and CDR2 is SYGVKD. Losses at the gene ends were 6 bases for V and 2 bases for J; bases not matched to a gene: 10. The DNA of the CDR3 is TGTGCCATCAGAACGGGACTAGCGGGAGGGCCGATAACCTACGAGCAGTACTTC. As protein: CAIRTGLAGGPITYEQYF.

The chain is built from TRBV4-1 and TRBJ2-1, with a possible D match to TRBD2 (6 bases). V lost 1 base, J lost 4 bases, and 11 bases lay in between. This CDR3 has 15 residues. Germline assignment: CDR1 MGHRA and CDR2 YSYEKL. The CDR3 reads CASSQVWDSYNEQFF. CDR3 in DNA: TGCGCCAGCAGCCAAGTTTGGGACTCGTACAATGAGCAGTTCTTC.